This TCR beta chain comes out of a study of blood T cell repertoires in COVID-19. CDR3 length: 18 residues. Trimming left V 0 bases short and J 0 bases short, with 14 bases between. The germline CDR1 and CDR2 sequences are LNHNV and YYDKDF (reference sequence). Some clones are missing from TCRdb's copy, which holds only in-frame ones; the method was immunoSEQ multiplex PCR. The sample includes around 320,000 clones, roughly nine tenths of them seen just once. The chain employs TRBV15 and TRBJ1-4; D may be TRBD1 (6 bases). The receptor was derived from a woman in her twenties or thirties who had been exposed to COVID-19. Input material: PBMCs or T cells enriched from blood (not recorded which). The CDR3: CATSRDPNRVATNEKLFF. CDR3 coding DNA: TGTGCCACCAGCAGAGACCCTAACAGGGTAGCAACTAATGAAAAACTGTTTTTT.